This TCR beta chain came from a study of blood T cells in healthy people across ages. Whole-study results and caveats: Considered underestimates were the diversity estimates obtained from one million T cells. In long-lived donors, naive CD4+ cell counts and diversity exceeded those of aged donors.

Notes on this clonotype: Its target is not known.

Per the germline V gene, CDR1 is SGHKS and CDR2 is YYEKEE (reference sequence). The CDR3 sequence is 17 residues long. A second PCR, run for roughly 7 to 12 cycles, used a sample-barcoded 5' primer plus a J-beta primer mix. TCRdb used MiXCR to reprocess the 5' RACE reads, holding one entry per CDR3 protein. Among about 1.8 million distinct CDR3 sequences listed, 49% were seen once. Specimen: blood. This sequence originates from a woman aged 40 to 50 in good health. The chain links TRBV5-5 to TRBJ2-5; 11 bases fit TRBD2. The end of the DNA fits TRBJ2-7 better, so the J call may be wrong. The CDR3 here is CASSPYATSGVPYEQYF. In DNA form, the CDR3 reads TGTGCCAGCAGCCCTTACGCGACTAGCGGGGTCCCCTACGAGCAGTACTTC.